The sequence of this T cell receptor (beta chain) was determined in a study of T cell repertoires in cytomegalovirus infection. Study context: CMV infection and matching HLA type were both indicated by public TCR beta signatures. General study findings and limits: What dominated the ex vivo response were HLA-C-restricted CMV-specific TCR beta clonotypes. Carriers of CMV plus the relevant HLA were identified by cumulative public TCR beta family frequency.

Trimming took 0 bases from V and 3 from J, leaving 5 bases between them. The germline V gene has CDR1 LNHNV and CDR2 YYDKDF (reference sequence). The length of the CDR3 is 13 residues. Details on this clonotype: Its antigen is as yet unknown.

TCRdb re-called the reads through MiXCR, storing one row per CDR3 protein. The sample has roughly 500,000 distinct CDR3 sequences; 11% are singletons. This chain uses TRBV15 with TRBJ1-1, with a possible D match to TRBD1 (5 bases). The sequenced material came from PBMCs. The source of this sequence is a human donor in good health (CMV status not recorded). Some clones in this sample may be carry-over from other donors' samples. DNA of the CDR3: TGTGCCACCAGCAGAGAGGGGGACACTGAAGCTTTCTTT. Translating gives CATSREGDTEAFF.